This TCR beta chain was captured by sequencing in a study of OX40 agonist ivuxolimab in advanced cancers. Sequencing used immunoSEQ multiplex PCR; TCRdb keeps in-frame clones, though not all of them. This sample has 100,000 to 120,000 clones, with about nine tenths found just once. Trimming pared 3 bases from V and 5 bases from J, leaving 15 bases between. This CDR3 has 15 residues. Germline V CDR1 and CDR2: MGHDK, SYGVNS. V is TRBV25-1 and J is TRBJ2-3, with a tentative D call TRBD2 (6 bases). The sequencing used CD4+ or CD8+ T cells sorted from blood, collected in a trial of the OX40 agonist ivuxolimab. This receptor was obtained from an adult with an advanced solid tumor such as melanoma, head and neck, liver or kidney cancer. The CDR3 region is CASSERGGGRDTQYF. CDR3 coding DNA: TGTGCCAGCAGTGAGCGGGGCGGAGGTAGAGATACGCAGTATTTT.